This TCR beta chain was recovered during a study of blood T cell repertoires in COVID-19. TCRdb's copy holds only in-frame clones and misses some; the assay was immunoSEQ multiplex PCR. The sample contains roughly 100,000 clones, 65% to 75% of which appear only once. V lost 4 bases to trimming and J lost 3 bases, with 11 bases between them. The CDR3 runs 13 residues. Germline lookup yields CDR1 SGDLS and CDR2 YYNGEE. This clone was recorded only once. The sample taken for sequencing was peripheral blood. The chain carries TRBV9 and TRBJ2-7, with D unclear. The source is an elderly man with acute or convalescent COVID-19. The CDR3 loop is CASSPGSRYEQYF. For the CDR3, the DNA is TGTGCCAGCAGCCCTGGTAGCCGCTACGAGCAGTACTTC.